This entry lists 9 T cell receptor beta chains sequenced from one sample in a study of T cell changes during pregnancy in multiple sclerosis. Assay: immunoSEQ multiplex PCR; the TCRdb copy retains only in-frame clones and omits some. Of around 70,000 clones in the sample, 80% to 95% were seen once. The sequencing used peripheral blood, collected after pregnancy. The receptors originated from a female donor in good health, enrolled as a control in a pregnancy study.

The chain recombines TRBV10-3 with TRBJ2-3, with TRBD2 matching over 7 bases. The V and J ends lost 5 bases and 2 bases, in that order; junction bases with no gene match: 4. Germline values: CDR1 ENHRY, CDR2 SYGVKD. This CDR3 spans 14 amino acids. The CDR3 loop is CAISSGGATDTQYF. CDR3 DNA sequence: TGTGCCATCAGTTCGGGGGGTGCCACAGATACGCAGTATTTT.

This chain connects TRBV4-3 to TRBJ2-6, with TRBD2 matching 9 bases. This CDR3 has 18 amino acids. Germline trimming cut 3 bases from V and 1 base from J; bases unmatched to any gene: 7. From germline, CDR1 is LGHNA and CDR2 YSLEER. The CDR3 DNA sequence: TGCGCCAGCAGCCAGGCGGGGGGGGGAGGTTCTGGGGCCAACGTCCTGACTTTC. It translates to CASSQAGGGGSGANVLTF.

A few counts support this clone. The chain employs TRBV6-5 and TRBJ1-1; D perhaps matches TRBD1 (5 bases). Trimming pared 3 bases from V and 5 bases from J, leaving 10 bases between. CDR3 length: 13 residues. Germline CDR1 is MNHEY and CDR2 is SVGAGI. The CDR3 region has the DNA TGTGCCAGCAGTTATCCAGGGTGGACTGAAGCTTTCTTT. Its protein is CASSYPGWTEAFF.

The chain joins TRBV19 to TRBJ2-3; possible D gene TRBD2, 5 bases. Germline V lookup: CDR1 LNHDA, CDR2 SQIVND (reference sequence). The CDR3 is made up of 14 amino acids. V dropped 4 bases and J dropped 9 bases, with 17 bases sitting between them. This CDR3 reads CASSRGLAPDTQYF. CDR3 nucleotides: TGTGCCAGTAGTAGAGGACTCGCACCCGACACGCAGTATTTT.

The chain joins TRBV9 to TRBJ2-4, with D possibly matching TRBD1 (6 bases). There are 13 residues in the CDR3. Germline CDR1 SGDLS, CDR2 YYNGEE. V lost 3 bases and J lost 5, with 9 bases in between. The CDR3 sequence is CASSEGHQNIQYF. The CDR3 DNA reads TGTGCCAGCAGCGAGGGACACCAAAACATTCAGTACTTC.

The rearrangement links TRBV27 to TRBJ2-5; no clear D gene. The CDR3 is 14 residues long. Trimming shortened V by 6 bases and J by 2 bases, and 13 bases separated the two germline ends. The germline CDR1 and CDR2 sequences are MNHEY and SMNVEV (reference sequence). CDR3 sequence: CASSLVAEQETQYF. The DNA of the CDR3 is TGTGCCAGCAGCTTAGTTGCGGAACAAGAGACCCAGTACTTC.

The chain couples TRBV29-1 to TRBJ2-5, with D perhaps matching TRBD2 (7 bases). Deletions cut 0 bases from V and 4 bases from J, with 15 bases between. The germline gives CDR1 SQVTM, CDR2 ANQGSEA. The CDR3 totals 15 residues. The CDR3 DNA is TGCAGCGTTGAAGATCCCCAGGGGAGGGGAGAGACCCAGTACTTC. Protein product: CSVEDPQGRGETQYF. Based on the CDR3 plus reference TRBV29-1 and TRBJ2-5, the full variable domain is SAVISQKPSRDICQRGTSLTIQCQVDSQVTMMFWYRQQPGQSLTLIATANQGSEATYESGFVIDKFPISRPNLTFSTLTVSNMSPEDSSIYLCSVEDPQGRGETQYFGPGTRLLVL.

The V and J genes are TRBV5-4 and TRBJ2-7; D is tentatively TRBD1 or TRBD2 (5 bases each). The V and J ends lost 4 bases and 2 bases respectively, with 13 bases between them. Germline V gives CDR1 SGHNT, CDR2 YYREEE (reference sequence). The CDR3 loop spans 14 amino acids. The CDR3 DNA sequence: TGTGCCAGCAGCCTGGGACCGACACCCTACGAGCAGTACTTC. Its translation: CASSLGPTPYEQYF.

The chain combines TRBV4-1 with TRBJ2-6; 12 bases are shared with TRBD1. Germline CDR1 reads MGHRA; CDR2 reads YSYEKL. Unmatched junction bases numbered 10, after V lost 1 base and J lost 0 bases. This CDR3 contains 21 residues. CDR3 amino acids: CASSQGLRGTGGFSGANVLTF. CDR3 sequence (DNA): TGCGCCAGCAGCCAAGGCCTGAGGGGGACAGGGGGCTTCTCTGGGGCCAACGTCCTGACTTTC.